This TCR beta chain comes out of a study of regulatory T cells in long-lasting Graves disease (dated by TCRdb to the early 2020s). The study in broad terms: Patients with newly diagnosed Graves' disease had been on antithyroid drugs for under 3 months. The study took place in China and was registered as a clinical trial. A total of some 35 samples underwent TCR sequencing: around 13 from persistent and some 20 from newly diagnosed Graves' disease patients. Patients with persistent Graves' disease were compared with patients with newly diagnosed Graves' disease using TCR sequencing and RNA sequencing of peripheral blood.

Receptor libraries were prepared by multiplex PCR. The reads were generated on an Illumina HiSeq 4000. iRepertoire HTBI primers and Arm-PCR amplification of CDR3 regions were used to construct TCR beta libraries. Before sequencing, the PCR products went through gel purification. As for the original processing: Gene usage analysis of CDR3 amino acid clonotypes relied on the approximately 68 TRBV and 15 or so TRBJ segments identified across samples. Filtered high-quality paired reads were merged into contigs using COPE and FqMerger. Contigs were aligned with BLAST to IMGT TRBV, TRBD and TRBJ reference genes, and CDR3 was defined per IMGT. Clonotypes above 0.1% frequency were classified as highly expanded clones. Shannon entropy was used to measure repertoire diversity, and the Gini coefficient was used to measure V-J evenness. Public clonotypes were defined as clonotypes shared by more than one individual. The raw public reads went through TCRdb reprocessing: fastp at Q25, MiXCR clone calling, in-frame beta chains kept. Rows are unified per CDR3 protein, each entry keeping the most common DNA and genes. These V and J calls are TCRdb output, not the study's own analysis. The sample contains about 310,000 distinct CDR3 sequences, 15% to 20% of them found a single time. The ten largest clones take up roughly 40% of the sample.

For this clonotype: This clone's antigen is unknown. No base-level quality is on record; no much larger clone is a single base apart.

Interpreted using the paper, the time point label stands for: newly diagnosed GD, antithyroid drugs for less than 3 months. For both TCR sequencing and RNA sequencing, RNA was extracted from PBMCs in TRIzol. The diagnosis of Graves' disease followed American Thyroid Association guidelines. Patients were recruited from an endocrinology department in Xi'an, China. Each patient gave approximately 10 milliliters of peripheral blood, collected in an EDTA anticoagulant tube. PBMCs were isolated by Ficoll Paque Plus density gradient separation without further T cell sorting. An Agilent 2100 Bioanalyzer and agarose gel were used to assess RNA quality, and a NanoDrop 2000 was used to measure RNA concentration. V and J lose 3 bases and 0 bases, and a span of 5 bases separates them. Reading from cysteine to phenylalanine, the CDR3 counts 13 amino acids. Here the CDR3 DNA is all that survives: 39 bases in frame from base 1.

Study-level results and caveats: Persistent disease showed preferential use of TRBV28, TRBJ1-2 and TRBJ2-5, whereas newly diagnosed disease favored TRBV20-1 and TRBJ2-1. Persistent Graves' disease patients showed lower TCR Shannon entropy and fewer highly expanded clones than newly diagnosed patients, suggesting clonal expansion. Sequencing and analysis were limited to the TCR beta chain. Peripheral blood alone was examined, since thyroid tissue, which constituted the primary lesion, could not be accessed. The authors acknowledged the small sample size as a limitation that may reduce accuracy. Patients with persistent disease shared more public clonotypes (around 2,500) than newly diagnosed patients did (about 970).

The rearranged chain carries TRBV12-3 or TRBV12-4 and TRBJ1-1, with an unclear D gene assignment. This receptor was taken from a female donor with Graves disease. Here the sequenced sample was peripheral blood mononuclear cells (PBMCs), taken at new diagnosis, from a patient treated with antithyroid drugs. The encoded CDR3 is CASSFLLNTEAFF. The nucleotides read TGTGCCAGCAGTTTTTTACTGAACACTGAAGCTTTCTTT.